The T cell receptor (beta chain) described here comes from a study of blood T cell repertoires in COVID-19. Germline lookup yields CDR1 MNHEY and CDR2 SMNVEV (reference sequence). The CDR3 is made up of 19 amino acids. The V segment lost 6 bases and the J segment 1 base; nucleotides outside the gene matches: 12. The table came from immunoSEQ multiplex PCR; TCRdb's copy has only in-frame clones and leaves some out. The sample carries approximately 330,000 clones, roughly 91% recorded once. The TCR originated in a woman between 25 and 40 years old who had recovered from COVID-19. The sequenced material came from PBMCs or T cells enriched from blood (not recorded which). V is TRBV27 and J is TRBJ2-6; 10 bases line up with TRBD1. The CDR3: CASSRRSPGQGSGANVLTF. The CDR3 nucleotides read TGTGCCAGCAGCCGAAGGAGCCCGGGACAGGGGTCTGGGGCCAACGTCCTGACTTTC.